A single sample is the source of the 26 T cell receptor beta chains below, sequenced in a study of CD8+CD57+ T cells in acquired aplastic anemia. TCR beta VDJ combinations and CDR3 sequences were profiled from genomic DNA. TCRdb processed the reads anew with MiXCR; each CDR3 protein has one entry. The repertoire consists of around 400,000 distinct CDR3 sequences, with 65% to 80% occurring once and the leading ten covering 3.5% to 4.5%. The sequenced sample was sorted CD4+, CD8+, or CD8+CD57+ T cells (not recorded which) from PBMCs. All receptors derive from a human donor in good health, serving as a control.

As to this clonotype: It is unclear where the CDR3 begins or ends on the DNA, so no DNA is shown, and the CDR3 is as TCRdb lists it. This chain uses TRBV7-8 with TRBJ2-2; the table's D call, TRBD1, has no DNA check behind it. Germline V gene lookup returns CDR1 SGHVS and CDR2 FQNEAQ. The CDR3 comprises 15 residues, both ends counted. The CDR3 reads CASSLTGNQPQHFVF.

CDR3 amino acids: CSVGDWTRTGETQYF. In DNA, the CDR3 is TGCAGCGTTGGCGATTGGACGCGGACGGGTGAGACCCAGTACTTC. The rearrangement joins TRBV20-1 to TRBJ2-5; D remains unclear. Germline V gene lookup returns CDR1 DFQATT and CDR2 SNEGSKA (reference sequence). This CDR3 has 15 residues.

The genes are TRBV7-2 and TRBJ1-1; no definite D call. V lost 3 bases and J 6 bases, leaving 14 bases between the germline ends. The CDR3 length is 14 residues. Germline V lookup: CDR1 SGHTA, CDR2 FQGNSA. The CDR3 DNA reads TGTGCCAGCAGCTTGGGCGAGGAGGACCCTGAAGCTTTCTTT. Translating it yields CASSLGEEDPEAFF.

V and J are TRBV11-1 and TRBJ2-7, with TRBD2 matching 10 bases. The CDR3 has 17 residues. V trimming: 5 bases; J trimming: 2 bases; junction bases outside the gene matches: 12. Germline CDR1 reads SGHAT; CDR2 reads FQDESV (reference sequence). The chain's CDR3 is CASSVTPSSGGAYEQYF. Written as DNA, the CDR3 is TGTGCCAGCAGCGTGACTCCATCCAGCGGGGGGGCCTACGAGCAGTACTTC.

V is TRBV10-3 and J is TRBJ2-3, with D possibly TRBD2 on 5 matching bases. The V end lost 10 bases, the J end lost 2 bases, and 25 bases lay between the germline ends. Germline V gives CDR1 ENHRY, CDR2 SYGVKD. The CDR3 is made up of 17 amino acids. The DNA for the CDR3 is TGTGCCAGCAGCTCTACAGCGAGCGGCCCCCCCACAGATACGCAGTATTTT. It is translated as CASSSTASGPPTDTQYF.

This chain joins TRBV19 and TRBJ2-3; D may match TRBD1 or TRBD2 (5 bases each). The assigned J gene may be wrong: the sequence end matches TRBJ2-7 better. This CDR3 has 14 residues. Germline V gene data show CDR1 as LNHDA and CDR2 as SQIVND (reference sequence). The CDR3 protein is CASSPGTVTYEQYF. The CDR3, as DNA: TGTGCCAGTAGTCCCGGGACCGTCACCTACGAGCAGTACTTC.

V usage is TRBV20-1 and J usage is TRBJ2-5, with 7 bases matching TRBD2. The germline CDR1 and CDR2 sequences are DFQATT and SNEGSKA (reference sequence). CDR3 length equals 16 residues. V dropped 1 base and J dropped 5; count of bases not matched to a gene: 13. The CDR3 sequence: CSARGAGGGGSETQYF. The CDR3 DNA is TGCAGTGCTAGAGGGGCAGGCGGGGGAGGGTCGGAGACCCAGTACTTC.

V is TRBV6-4 and J is TRBJ2-3; D possibly corresponds to TRBD2 (7 bases). Germline V CDR1 and CDR2: MRHNA, SNTAGT. The CDR3 is 14 amino acids. Trimming took off 5 bases at V and 6 bases at J, with 15 bases between the two ends. The chain's CDR3 is CASSHPGGGDTQYF. CDR3 nucleotides: TGTGCCAGCAGTCACCCGGGGGGCGGTGATACGCAGTATTTT.

This clonotype was found once. The V and J genes are TRBV19 and TRBJ2-7; TRBD2 matches 7 bases. This CDR3 region has 14 residues. The germline gives CDR1 LNHDA, CDR2 SQIVND (reference sequence). V lost 6 bases and J lost 3; bases outside the gene matches: 8. The CDR3 loop is CASSPRGSNYEQYF. The DNA for the CDR3 is TGTGCCAGTAGCCCTCGCGGGAGTAACTACGAGCAGTACTTC. The full variable domain, its missing parts supplied by reference TRBV19 and TRBJ2-7, is DGGITQSPKYLFRKEGQNVTLSCEQNLNHDAMYWYRQDPGQGLRLIYYSQIVNDFQKGDIAEGYSVSREKKESFPLTVTSAQKNPTAFYLCASSPRGSNYEQYFGPGTRLTVT.

V usage is TRBV2 and J usage is TRBJ2-7; a weak D match, TRBD1 (5 bases). This CDR3 has 16 residues. Germline CDR1 SNHLY, CDR2 FYNNEI. V shed 2 bases and J shed 5 bases, with 19 bases lying between them. In nucleotides, the CDR3 is TGTGCCAGCAGTGAATTTATTCCAGGGTACTTTGACGAGCAGTACTTC. It specifies CASSEFIPGYFDEQYF.

The chain uses TRBV20-1 and TRBJ1-2; D gene ambiguous. Trimming took off 6 bases at V and 2 bases at J, with 13 bases between the two ends. The germline CDR1 and CDR2 sequences are DFQATT and SNEGSKA (reference sequence). The CDR3 has 13 residues. DNA of the CDR3: TGCAGTGCCATATTACACCCGAACTATGGCTACACCTTC. As protein: CSAILHPNYGYTF.

The rearrangement joins TRBV15 to TRBJ2-3, with 10 positions matching TRBD2. V trimming: 0 bases; J trimming: 0 bases; junction bases outside the gene matches: 9. CDR1 is LNHNV, CDR2 YYDKDF, per germline (reference sequence). The CDR3 is 19 amino acids. The CDR3 here is CATSRDVAGGLSSTDTQYF. The CDR3 region has the DNA TGTGCCACCAGCAGAGATGTAGCGGGGGGACTATCTAGCACAGATACGCAGTATTTT.

This clonotype has a handful of counts. V gene TRBV19 combines with J gene TRBJ1-5; 7 nucleotides align to TRBD1. The CDR3 has 15 amino acids. From germline, CDR1 is LNHDA and CDR2 SQIVND (reference sequence). Trimming took 5 bases from V and 7 from J; bases not matched to a gene: 11. Here the CDR3 reads CASSARTGKNQPQHF. The CDR3 nucleotides are TGTGCCAGTAGTGCCAGGACAGGAAAGAACCAGCCCCAGCATTTT.

The genes are TRBV18 and TRBJ1-2; D is undetermined. Trimming cost V 3 bases and J 4 bases, with 15 bases left between them. Germline assignment: CDR1 KGHSH and CDR2 LQKENI. CDR3 length equals 15 residues. This CDR3 reads CASSPSEGVSYGYTF. The CDR3 DNA follows: TGTGCCAGCTCACCTTCAGAAGGAGTATCCTATGGCTACACCTTC.

This clonotype occurred many times. The chain combines TRBV5-1 with TRBJ1-2; no clear D gene. CDR1 and CDR2 from the germline V gene are SGHRS and YFSETQ. With 0 bases removed from V and 8 bases from J, the gap between germline ends came to 11 bases. CDR3 length: 13 residues. The CDR3 bases are TGCGCCAGCAGCTTGGGATCCGTCAGCGGCTACACCTTC. Its translation: CASSLGSVSGYTF.

A remark on this clonotype: The junction does not match germline at one end; this may be a read error. This chain joins TRBV9 and TRBJ2-7; weak D call: TRBD1 (6 bases). This CDR3 contains 13 residues. Germline V gene data show CDR1 as SGDLS and CDR2 as YYNGEE. The CDR3 DNA reads TGTGCCAGCAGCTTGCCAGGGGCCTGCGACTATGGCTTC. Its protein product is CASSLPGACDYGF.

The chain couples TRBV19 to TRBJ1-5, with D hard to call. Germline assignment: CDR1 LNHDA and CDR2 SQIVND (reference sequence). This CDR3 contains 11 residues. Trimming left V 1 base short and J 15 bases short, with 10 bases between. The CDR3 spells CASSIGGIWHF. The DNA of the CDR3 is TGTGCCAGTAGTATAGGGGGAATATGGCATTTT.

This rearrangement joins TRBV7-4 to TRBJ2-3; TRBD2 matches 13 bases. The V segment lost 7 bases and the J segment 5 bases; nucleotides outside the gene matches: 9. CDR1 is SGHVT, CDR2 SQSDAQ, per germline. The CDR3 extends over 16 amino acids. The CDR3 nucleotides read TGTGCCAGCAAGACCACTAGCGGGGGGGCAGTAGATACGCAGTATTTT. Translating it yields CASKTTSGGAVDTQYF. The full variable domain, with the rest looked up from reference TRBV7-4 and TRBJ2-3, is GAGVSQSPRYKVAKRGRDVALRCDSISGHVTLYWYRQTLGQGSEVLTYSQSDAQRDKSGRPSGRFSAERPERSVSTLKIQRTEQGDSAVYLCASKTTSGGAVDTQYFGPGTRLTVL.

This chain joins TRBV7-9 and TRBJ1-5; tentatively, D is TRBD1 (5 bases). CDR3 length equals 15 residues. The V gene's germline CDR1 is SEHNR and CDR2 FQNEAQ (reference sequence). The ends were cut back, 2 bases at V and 16 bases at J, with 24 bases in the middle. The CDR3 is CASSLPRQCKLWKHF. The CDR3, as DNA: TGTGCCAGCAGCTTACCCCGACAGTGTAAGCTCTGGAAACATTTT.

The J gene is TRBJ1-2, the V gene TRBV7-2; D ambiguous. Germline V CDR1 and CDR2: SGHTA, FQGNSA. The CDR3 consists of 12 residues. The V end lost 5 bases, the J end lost 8 bases, and 12 bases lay between the germline ends. CDR3 protein: CASSARRAGYTF. Written as DNA, the CDR3 is TGTGCCAGCAGCGCAAGACGGGCGGGCTACACCTTC.

Ten or more counts support this clonotype. The rearrangement uses TRBV2 and TRBJ2-2, with D perhaps matching TRBD1 or TRBD2 (5 bases each). V was pared by 8 bases and J by 5 bases, with 18 bases between. The germline V gene encodes CDR1 SNHLY and CDR2 FYNNEI. The CDR3 contains 15 residues. The CDR3 loop is CASGPRGVETGELFF. The CDR3 DNA reads as TGTGCCAGCGGTCCAAGGGGAGTAGAGACCGGGGAGCTGTTTTTT.

The rearrangement uses TRBV20-1 and TRBJ2-1, with 11 bases lining up with TRBD2. The CDR3 totals 17 residues. Germline trimming cut 5 bases from V and 1 base from J; bases unmatched to any gene: 10. Germline V gene data show CDR1 as DFQATT and CDR2 as SNEGSKA (reference sequence). CDR3 region: CSAPAGTSGLSYNEQFF. DNA of the CDR3: TGCAGTGCTCCAGCCGGGACTAGCGGATTATCCTACAATGAGCAGTTCTTC.

The V call is TRBV7-2, the J call TRBJ1-2, with 9 bases that match TRBD1. CDR1 SGHTA and CDR2 FQGNSA come from the germline V gene. With V trimmed by 4 bases and J by 13 bases, 16 bases remained unmatched. The CDR3 spans 15 residues. CDR3 bases: TGTGCCAGCAGCTCCGACAGGGGGTTGAAGCAGTGTTTCACCTTC. It translates to CASSSDRGLKQCFTF.

The table lists this clonotype with a few counts. The gene calls are TRBV4-2 and TRBJ2-2; 11 bases fit TRBD1. Looked up from germline, CDR1 is LGHNA and CDR2 is YNFKEQ. The J segment lost 3 bases and the V segment lost 0 bases, leaving 6 bases of the junction unmatched. The CDR3 totals 18 residues. The CDR3 loop reads CASSQDFSGQGDTGELFF. The CDR3 nucleotides are TGTGCCAGCAGCCAAGATTTTTCGGGACAGGGGGACACCGGGGAGCTGTTTTTT.

This clonotype appeared a few times. The J gene is TRBJ1-1, the V gene TRBV19, with D maybe TRBD1 (6 bases). The CDR3 has 13 residues. V was cut by 10 bases and J by 3 bases, with 15 bases left in between. Germline V gene data show CDR1 as LNHDA and CDR2 as SQIVND (reference sequence). CDR3 sequence (DNA): TGTGCCACTTCAAGACAGGTGGACACTGAAGCTTTCTTT. Translating gives CATSRQVDTEAFF.

A word on this clonotype: Without the conserved terminal phenylalanine or tryptophan, this CDR3 likely stems from a read error. The DNA is left out, because the CDR3 cannot be placed on it with certainty; the CDR3 is given as TCRdb lists it. The chain uses TRBV7-2 and TRBJ2-5; the table's D call, TRBD2, has no DNA check behind it. Germline CDR1 is SGHTA and CDR2 is FQGNSA. With termini counted, the CDR3 has 15 amino acids. This CDR3 is CASSSQGGDQPQHFL.